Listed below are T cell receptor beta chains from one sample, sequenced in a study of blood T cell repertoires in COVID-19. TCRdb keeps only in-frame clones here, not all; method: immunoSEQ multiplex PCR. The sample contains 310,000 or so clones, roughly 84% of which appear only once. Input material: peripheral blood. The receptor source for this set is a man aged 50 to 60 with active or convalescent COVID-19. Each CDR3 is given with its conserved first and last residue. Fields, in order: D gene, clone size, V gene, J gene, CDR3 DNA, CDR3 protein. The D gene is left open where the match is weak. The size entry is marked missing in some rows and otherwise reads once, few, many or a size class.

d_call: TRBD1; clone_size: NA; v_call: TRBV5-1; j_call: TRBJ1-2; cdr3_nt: TGCGCCAGCAGCTTGGACCCCCTTGGACAGGGTGGCGGCTACACCTTC; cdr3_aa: CASSLDPLGQGGGYTF
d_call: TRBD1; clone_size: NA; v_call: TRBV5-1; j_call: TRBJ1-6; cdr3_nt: TGCGCCAGCAGCTTGGGGTTGACAGGGGGCGATTCACCCCTCCACTTT; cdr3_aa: CASSLGLTGGDSPLHF
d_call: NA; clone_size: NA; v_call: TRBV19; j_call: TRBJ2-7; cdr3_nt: TGTGCCAGTAGTGGTAACTCGAGGAGCTCCTACGAGCAGTACTTC; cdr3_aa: CASSGNSRSSYEQYF
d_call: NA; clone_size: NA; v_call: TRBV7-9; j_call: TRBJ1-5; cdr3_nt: TGTGCCAGCAGCTTTTCGGGTGGTCAGCCCCAGCATTTT; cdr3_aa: CASSFSGGQPQHF
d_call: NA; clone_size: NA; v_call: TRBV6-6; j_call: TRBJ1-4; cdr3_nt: TGTGCCAGCCTCGATGGATGGGGCCTTAATGAAAAACTGTTTTTT; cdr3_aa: CASLDGWGLNEKLFF
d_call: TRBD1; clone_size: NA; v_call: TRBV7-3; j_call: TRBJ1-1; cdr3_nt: TGTGCCAGCAGCTCCGGGACAGGGAACACTGAAGCTTTCTTT; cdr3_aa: CASSSGTGNTEAFF
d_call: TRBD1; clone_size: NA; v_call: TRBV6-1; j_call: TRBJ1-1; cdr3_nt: TGTGCCAGCAGTGCCGGGACAGGCCGCTTGGGGAACACTGAAGCTTTCTTT; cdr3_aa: CASSAGTGRLGNTEAFF
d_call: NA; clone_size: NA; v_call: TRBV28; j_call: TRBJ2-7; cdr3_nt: TGTGCCAGCAGTCCTCCATTGCGAGCGGCTATCTACGAGCAGTACTTC; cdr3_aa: CASSPPLRAAIYEQYF
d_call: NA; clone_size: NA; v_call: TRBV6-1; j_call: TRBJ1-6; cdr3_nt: TGTGCCAGCAGTGAAAGTCGCCTGAGTTCACCCCTCCACTTT; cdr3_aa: CASSESRLSSPLHF
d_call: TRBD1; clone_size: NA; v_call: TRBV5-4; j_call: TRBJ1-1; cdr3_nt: TGTGCCAGCAGCTATCGGGACAGGGGAACTGAAGCTTTCTTT; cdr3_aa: CASSYRDRGTEAFF
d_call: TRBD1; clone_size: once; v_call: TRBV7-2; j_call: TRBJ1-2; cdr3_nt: TGTGCCAGCACCGCGGACAGGGTTGACTATGGCTACACCTTC; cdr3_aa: CASTADRVDYGYTF
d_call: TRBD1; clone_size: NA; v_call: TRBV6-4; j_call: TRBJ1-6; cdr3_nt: TGTGCCAGCAGTGACTCGACAGGGGGGAATTCACCCCTCCACTTT; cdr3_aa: CASSDSTGGNSPLHF
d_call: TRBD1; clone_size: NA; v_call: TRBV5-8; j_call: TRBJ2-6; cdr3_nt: TGTGCCAGCCGGGACAGGGTGCTCTCTGGGGCCAACGTCCTGACTTTC; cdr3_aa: CASRDRVLSGANVLTF
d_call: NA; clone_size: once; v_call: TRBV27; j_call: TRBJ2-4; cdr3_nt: TGTGCCAGCAGTTTGTGGGACTCTCGAACGGCCAAAAACATTCAGTACTTC; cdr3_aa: CASSLWDSRTAKNIQYF
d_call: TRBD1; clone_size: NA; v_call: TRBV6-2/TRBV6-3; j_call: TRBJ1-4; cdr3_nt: TGTGCCAGCAGTATCAGGGGGCGTCGGGAAAAACTGTTTTTT; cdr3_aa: CASSIRGRREKLFF
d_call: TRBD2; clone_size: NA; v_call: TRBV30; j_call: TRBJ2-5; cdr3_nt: TGTGCCTGGAAATTAGCACTAGCGGGGGGGGAGACCCAGTACTTC; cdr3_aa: CAWKLALAGGETQYF
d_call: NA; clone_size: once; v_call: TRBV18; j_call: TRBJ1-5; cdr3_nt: TGTGCCAGCTCACCAGGAGGGTTGGATCAGCCCCAGCATTTT; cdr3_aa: CASSPGGLDQPQHF
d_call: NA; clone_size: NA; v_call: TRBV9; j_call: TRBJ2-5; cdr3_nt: TGTGCCAGCAGCGTAGACAGTGAAGAGACCCAGTACTTC; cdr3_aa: CASSVDSEETQYF
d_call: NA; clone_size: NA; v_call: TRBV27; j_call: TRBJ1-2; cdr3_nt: TGTGCCAGCCGAATATCGGGGTTACTAACGATTAACTATGGCTACACCTTC; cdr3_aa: CASRISGLLTINYGYTF
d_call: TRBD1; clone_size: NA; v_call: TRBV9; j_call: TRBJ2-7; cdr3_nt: TGTGCCAGCAGCGTGACCGGGACAGGGACCTACGAGCAGTACTTC; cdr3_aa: CASSVTGTGTYEQYF
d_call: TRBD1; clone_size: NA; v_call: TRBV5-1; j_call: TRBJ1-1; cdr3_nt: TGCGCCAGCGGACAGGGAATGAACACTGAAGCTTTCTTT; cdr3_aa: CASGQGMNTEAFF
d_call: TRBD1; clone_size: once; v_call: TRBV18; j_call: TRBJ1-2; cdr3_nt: TGTGCCAGCTCACCACCGGGGACAGGCCATTCGTTCTATGGCTACACCTTC; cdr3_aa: CASSPPGTGHSFYGYTF
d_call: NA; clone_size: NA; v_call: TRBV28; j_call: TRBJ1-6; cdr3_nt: TGTGCCAGCCTGACCAGGCTTAATAATTCACCCCTCCACTTT; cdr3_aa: CASLTRLNNSPLHF
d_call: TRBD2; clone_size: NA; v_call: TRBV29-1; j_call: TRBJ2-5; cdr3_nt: TGCAGCGCTGGGGCGGGGGGAATCCAAGAGACCCAGTACTTC; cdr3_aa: CSAGAGGIQETQYF
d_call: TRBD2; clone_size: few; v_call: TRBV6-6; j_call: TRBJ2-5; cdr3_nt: TGTGCCAGCAGCCCCGGACTAGCGGGAGTGGAGACCCAGTACTTC; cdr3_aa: CASSPGLAGVETQYF
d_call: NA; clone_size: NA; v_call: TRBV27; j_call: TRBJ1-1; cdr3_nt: TGTGCCAGCAGCCACCCCTCAGGGGCCGGGAACACTGAAGCTTTCTTT; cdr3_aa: CASSHPSGAGNTEAFF
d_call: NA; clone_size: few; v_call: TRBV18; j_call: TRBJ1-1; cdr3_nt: TGTGCCAGCTCACCTCAGGAAAACACTGAAGCTTTCTTT; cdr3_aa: CASSPQENTEAFF
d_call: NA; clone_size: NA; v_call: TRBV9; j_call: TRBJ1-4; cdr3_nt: TGTGCCAGCAGCGTAGGGGGGGTCGATGAAAAACTGTTTTTT; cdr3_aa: CASSVGGVDEKLFF